Listed below are T cell receptor beta chains from one sample, sequenced in a study of beta chain features in type 1 diabetes. TCRdb keeps only in-frame clones here, not all; method: immunoSEQ multiplex PCR. Of roughly 370,000 clones in the sample, about 14% were seen once. The sequenced sample consisted of naive CD4+ T cells from blood. The receptors were sampled from a man in his thirties or forties in good health. The CDR3 runs from the conserved cysteine through the conserved F or W. D genes are given only for firm matches. Where a row states a size, it is once, few, many or the class of an expanded clone; other rows omit it.

NA	TRBV2	NA	TRBJ1-2	CASSEQDQHYTF	TGTGCCAGCAGTGAACAGGATCAACACTACACCTTC
NA	TRBV7-2	few	TRBJ2-5	CASSPFSDYTRMQTQYF	TGTGCCAGCAGTCCCTTCTCCGACTATACAAGGATGCAGACCCAGTACTTC
NA	TRBV20-1	NA	TRBJ2-3	CSANPSVTRYF	TGCAGTGCTAACCCTAGCGTCACAAGGTATTTT
NA	TRBV7-2	many	TRBJ2-3	CASSFADTQYF	TGTGCCAGCAGCTTTGCAGATACGCAGTATTTT
NA	TRBV7-2	NA	TRBJ2-5	CASSSETPETQYF	TGTGCCAGCAGCTCTGAGACACCGGAGACCCAGTACTTC
TRBD2	TRBV12-5	NA	TRBJ2-5	CASVPGGQETQYF	TGTGCTAGTGTCCCGGGGGGACAAGAGACCCAGTACTTC
NA	TRBV29-1	NA	TRBJ2-2	CSVVIISGAPGSGELFF	TGCAGCGTTGTTATTATTAGTGGCGCGCCGGGTTCCGGGGAGCTGTTTTTT
NA	TRBV13	NA	TRBJ1-2	CASSPGRFYGYTF	TGTGCCAGCAGCCCGGGACGGTTCTATGGCTACACCTTC
NA	TRBV4-3	few	TRBJ2-1	CASSQDINGRYNEQFF	TGCGCCAGCAGCCAAGATATCAACGGCAGATACAATGAGCAGTTCTTC
NA	TRBV6-6	NA	TRBJ2-4	CASSSRVNIQYF	TGTGCCAGCAGTTCCAGGGTAAACATTCAGTACTTC
TRBD2	TRBV5-1	NA	TRBJ2-3	CASSFSGNTDTQYF	TGCGCCAGCAGCTTTAGCGGGAACACAGATACGCAGTATTTT
NA	TRBV15	NA	TRBJ2-5	CATSRDPGGIETQYF	TGTGCCACCAGCAGAGATCCGGGTGGGATCGAGACCCAGTACTTC
NA	TRBV14	few	TRBJ1-2	CASSQEVDLYGYTF	TGTGCCAGCAGCCAAGAGGTCGATCTCTATGGCTACACCTTC
TRBD1	TRBV14	few	TRBJ2-1	CASSQGQGAYNEQFF	TGTGCCAGCAGCCAGGGGCAGGGGGCCTACAATGAGCAGTTCTTC
NA	TRBV6-5	few	TRBJ2-7	CASRRQASNEQYF	TGTGCCAGCAGAAGGCAGGCTTCGAACGAGCAGTACTTC
TRBD2	TRBV4-2	NA	TRBJ2-2	CASSHPSGRPPGELFF	TGTGCCAGCAGCCACCCCAGCGGGAGACCCCCCGGGGAGCTGTTTTTT
TRBD1	TRBV29-1	few	TRBJ1-4	CSVNSGTANNEKLFF	TGCAGCGTGAACTCCGGGACAGCGAATAATGAAAAACTGTTTTTT
NA	TRBV7-8	NA	TRBJ2-7	CASSLGPAGLNEQYF	TGTGCCAGCAGCTTAGGACCAGCGGGTTTGAACGAGCAGTACTTC
TRBD2	TRBV7-9	NA	TRBJ2-1	CASSFQSGGLNEQFF	TGTGCCAGCAGCTTTCAAAGCGGGGGACTCAATGAGCAGTTCTTC
NA	TRBV9	few	TRBJ2-3	CASSSPPAMAASTDTQYF	TGTGCCAGCAGCTCCCCTCCAGCTATGGCGGCTAGCACAGATACGCAGTATTTT
TRBD1	TRBV19	NA	TRBJ2-5	CASRRTGQETQYF	TGTGCCAGTCGAAGGACAGGTCAAGAGACCCAGTACTTC
TRBD2	TRBV6-5	few	TRBJ2-1	CASSPSGGKQFF	TGTGCCAGCAGCCCTAGCGGGGGTAAGCAGTTCTTC
NA	TRBV25-1	NA	TRBJ2-3	CATTTGLTPDTQYF	TGTGCCACCACCACAGGACTTACCCCAGATACGCAGTATTTT
NA	TRBV9	NA	TRBJ2-1	CASSVGSSGAYNEQFF	TGTGCCAGCAGCGTTGGAAGTAGCGGTGCCTACAATGAGCAGTTCTTC
NA	TRBV14	NA	TRBJ2-5	CASSQGVIGQDETQYF	TGTGCCAGCAGCCAAGGGGTGATTGGGCAAGATGAGACCCAGTACTTC
NA	TRBV2	NA	TRBJ2-7	CASSGRETFYEQYF	TGTGCCAGCAGTGGCAGGGAAACATTCTACGAGCAGTACTTC
NA	TRBV18	NA	TRBJ2-1	CASSPREGTPSGNEQFF	TGTGCCAGCTCACCACGAGAGGGGACACCCTCGGGGAATGAGCAGTTCTTC
NA	TRBV9	NA	TRBJ2-5	CASSEGLTLQETQYF	TGTGCCAGCAGCGAGGGACTTACGCTCCAAGAGACCCAGTACTTC
NA	TRBV28	few	TRBJ1-2	CASATGPGIYGYTF	TGTGCCAGCGCTACGGGCCCTGGGATATATGGCTACACCTTC